The sequence of this T cell receptor beta chain was determined in a study of siplizumab effects on memory and regulatory T cells. General study points: Fewer alloreactive sequences mapped to unstimulated CD4+ memory cells under siplizumab.

In regard to this clone: Its cognate antigen is unknown.

Using immunoSEQ multiplex PCR, the repertoire was profiled, and TCRdb retains in-frame clones only, with some absent. This table has tens of thousands of clones, about nine tenths appearing once. The receptor was derived from a human donor in good health. The sample was Tregs sorted from blood.

CDR3 protein: CASSPPTDYYGYTF. The CDR3 bases are TGTGCCAGCAGCCCACCGACAGATTACTATGGCTACACCTTC. V and J are TRBV7-8 and TRBJ1-2; possibly TRBD1 for D (5 bases). This CDR3 region has 14 residues. The V and J ends lost 5 bases and 3 bases respectively, with 13 bases between them. Germline lookup yields CDR1 SGHVS and CDR2 FQNEAQ.